This note documents a single TCR beta chain sequence. The germline V gene encodes CDR1 SGDLS and CDR2 YYNGEE. The CDR3 sequence is 15 residues long. The junction had 9 bases not matched to a gene; V was cut back by 4 bases and J by 5 bases. In the original processing: Estimation of nucleated cell counts was performed using reference gene primer amplification. Assay: immunoSEQ multiplex PCR; the TCRdb copy retains only in-frame clones and omits some. V, J and clone size reflect that table, while D and trimming were determined from the DNA. This sample has 130,000 or so clones, with about 74% found just once. These data come from a study of blood T cell repertoires in COVID-19.

This clonotype originated in a human donor in a cohort sampled during active COVID-19. The specimen sequenced was peripheral blood. The chain carries TRBV9 and TRBJ2-7; 10 nucleotides match TRBD1. CDR3 bases: TGTGCCAGCAGCCCTCCGCGACAGGGGGCCGACGAGCAGTACTTC. It encodes CASSPPRQGADEQYF.